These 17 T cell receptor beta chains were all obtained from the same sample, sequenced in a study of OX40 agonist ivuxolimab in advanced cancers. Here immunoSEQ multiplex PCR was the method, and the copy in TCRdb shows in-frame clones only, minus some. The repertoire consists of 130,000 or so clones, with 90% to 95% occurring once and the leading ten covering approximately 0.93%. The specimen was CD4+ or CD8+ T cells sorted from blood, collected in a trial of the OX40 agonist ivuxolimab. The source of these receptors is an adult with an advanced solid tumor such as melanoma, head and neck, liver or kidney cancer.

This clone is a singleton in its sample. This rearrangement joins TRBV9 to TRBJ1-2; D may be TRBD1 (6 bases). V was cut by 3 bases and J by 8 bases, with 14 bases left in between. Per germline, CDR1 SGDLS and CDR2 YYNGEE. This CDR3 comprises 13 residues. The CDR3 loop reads CASSATPGEGYTF. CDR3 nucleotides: TGTGCCAGCAGCGCAACCCCAGGGGAGGGCTACACCTTC.

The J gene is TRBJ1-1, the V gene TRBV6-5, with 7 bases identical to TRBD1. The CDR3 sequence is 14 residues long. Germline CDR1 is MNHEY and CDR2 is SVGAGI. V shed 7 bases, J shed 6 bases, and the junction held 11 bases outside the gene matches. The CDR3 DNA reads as TGTGCCAGCATTCTACAGGGGAGTCGTGCTGAAGCTTTCTTT. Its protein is CASILQGSRAEAFF.

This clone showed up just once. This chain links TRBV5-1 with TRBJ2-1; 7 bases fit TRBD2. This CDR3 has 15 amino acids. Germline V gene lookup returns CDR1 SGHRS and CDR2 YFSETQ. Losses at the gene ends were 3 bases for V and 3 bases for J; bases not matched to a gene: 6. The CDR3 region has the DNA TGCGCCAGCAGCTGGGGCGGGGGAGGCTACAATGAGCAGTTCTTC. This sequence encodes CASSWGGGGYNEQFF.

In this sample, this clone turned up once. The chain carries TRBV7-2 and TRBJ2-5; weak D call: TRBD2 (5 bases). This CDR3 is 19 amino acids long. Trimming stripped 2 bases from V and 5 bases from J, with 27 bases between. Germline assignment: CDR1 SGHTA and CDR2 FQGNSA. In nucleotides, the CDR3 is TGTGCCAGCAGCTTAACTGCGAACCGCCAACTAGGATATAGGGAGACCCAGTACTTC. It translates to CASSLTANRQLGYRETQYF. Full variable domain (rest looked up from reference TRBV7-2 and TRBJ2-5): GAGVSQSPSNKVTEKGKDVELRCDPISGHTALYWYRQSLGQGLEFLIYFQGNSAPDKSGLPSDRFSAERTGGSVSTLTIQRTQQEDSAVYLCASSLTANRQLGYRETQYFGPGTRLLVL.

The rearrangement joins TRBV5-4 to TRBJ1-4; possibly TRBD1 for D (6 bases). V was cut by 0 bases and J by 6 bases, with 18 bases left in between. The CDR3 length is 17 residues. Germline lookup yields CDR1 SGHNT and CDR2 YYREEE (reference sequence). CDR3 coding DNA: TGTGCCAGCAGCTTGGATCCCACGCGGGGGGCGCATGAAAAACTGTTTTTT. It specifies CASSLDPTRGAHEKLFF.

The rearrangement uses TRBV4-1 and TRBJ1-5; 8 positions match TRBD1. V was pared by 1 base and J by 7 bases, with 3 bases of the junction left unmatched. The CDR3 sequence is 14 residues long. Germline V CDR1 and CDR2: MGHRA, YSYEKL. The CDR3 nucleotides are TGCGCCAGCAGCCAAGCGGCAGGGGGCCAGCCCCAGCATTTT. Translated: CASSQAAGGQPQHF.

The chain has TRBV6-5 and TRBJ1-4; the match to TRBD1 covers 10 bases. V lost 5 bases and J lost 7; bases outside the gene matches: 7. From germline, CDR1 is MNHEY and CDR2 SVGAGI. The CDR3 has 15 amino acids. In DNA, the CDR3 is TGTGCCAGCAGTGCCCGACAGGGGGCACGTGAAAAACTGTTTTTT. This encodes CASSARQGAREKLFF.

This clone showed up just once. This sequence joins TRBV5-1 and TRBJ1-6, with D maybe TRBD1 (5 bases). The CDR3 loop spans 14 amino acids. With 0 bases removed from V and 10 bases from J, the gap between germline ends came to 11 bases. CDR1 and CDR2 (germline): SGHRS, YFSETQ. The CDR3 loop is CASSLDRLGSPLHF. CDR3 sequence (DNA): TGCGCCAGCAGCTTGGACAGGTTAGGATCACCCCTCCACTTT.

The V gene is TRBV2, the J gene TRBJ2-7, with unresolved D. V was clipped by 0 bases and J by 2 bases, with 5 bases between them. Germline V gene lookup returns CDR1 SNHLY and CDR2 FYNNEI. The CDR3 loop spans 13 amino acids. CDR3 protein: CASSEAWAYEQYF. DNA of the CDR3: TGTGCCAGCAGTGAAGCTTGGGCCTACGAGCAGTACTTC.

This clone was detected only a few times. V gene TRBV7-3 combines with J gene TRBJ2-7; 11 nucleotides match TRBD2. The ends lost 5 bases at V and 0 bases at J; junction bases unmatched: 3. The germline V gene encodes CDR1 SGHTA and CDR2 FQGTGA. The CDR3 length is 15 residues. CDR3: CASSQGTSGSYEQYF. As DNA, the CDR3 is TGTGCCAGCAGCCAAGGGACTAGCGGCTCCTACGAGCAGTACTTC.

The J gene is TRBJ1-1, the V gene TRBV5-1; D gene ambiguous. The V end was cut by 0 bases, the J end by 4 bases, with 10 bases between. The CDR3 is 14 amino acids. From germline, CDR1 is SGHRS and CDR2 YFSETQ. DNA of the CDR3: TGCGCCAGCAGCTTGGCGTCCGGTGGCACTGAAGCTTTCTTT. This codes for CASSLASGGTEAFF.

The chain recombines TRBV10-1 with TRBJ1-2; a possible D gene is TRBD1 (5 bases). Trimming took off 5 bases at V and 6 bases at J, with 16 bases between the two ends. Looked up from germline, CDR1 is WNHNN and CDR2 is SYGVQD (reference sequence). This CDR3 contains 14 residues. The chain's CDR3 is CASSPSGQANGYTF. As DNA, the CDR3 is TGCGCCAGCAGTCCTTCAGGACAAGCTAATGGCTACACCTTC.

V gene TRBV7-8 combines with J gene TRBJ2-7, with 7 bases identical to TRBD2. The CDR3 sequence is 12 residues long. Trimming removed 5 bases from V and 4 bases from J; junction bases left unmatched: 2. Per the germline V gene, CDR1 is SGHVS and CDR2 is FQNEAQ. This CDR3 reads CASSQLAYEQYF. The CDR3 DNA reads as TGTGCCAGCAGCCAACTAGCGTACGAGCAGTACTTC.

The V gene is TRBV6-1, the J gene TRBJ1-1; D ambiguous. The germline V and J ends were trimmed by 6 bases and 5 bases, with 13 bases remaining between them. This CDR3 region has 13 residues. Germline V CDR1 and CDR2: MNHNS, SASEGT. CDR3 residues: CASSLESGTEAFF. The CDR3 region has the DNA TGTGCCAGCAGCCTAGAATCGGGGACTGAAGCTTTCTTT.

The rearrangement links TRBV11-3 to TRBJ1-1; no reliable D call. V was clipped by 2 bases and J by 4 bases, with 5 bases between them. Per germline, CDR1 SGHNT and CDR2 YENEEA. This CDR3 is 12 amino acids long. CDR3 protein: CASSLSPTEAFF. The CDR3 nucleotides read TGTGCCAGCAGCTTAAGCCCCACTGAAGCTTTCTTT.

The CDR3 protein is CASSPVRTGANYGYTF. The CDR3 DNA reads TGCGCCAGCAGCCCCGTCAGGACAGGGGCGAACTATGGCTACACCTTC. The genes are TRBV4-3 and TRBJ1-2, with 9 bases identical to TRBD1. The CDR3 is 16 amino acids. Germline values: CDR1 LGHNA, CDR2 YSLEER. V lost 4 bases to trimming and J lost 2 bases; unmatched junction nucleotides: 8.

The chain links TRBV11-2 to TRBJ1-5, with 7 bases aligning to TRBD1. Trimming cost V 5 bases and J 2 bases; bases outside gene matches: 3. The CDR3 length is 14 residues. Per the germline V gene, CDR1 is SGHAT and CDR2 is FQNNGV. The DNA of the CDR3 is TGTGCCAGCAGCAATACAGGGGGCAATCAGCCCCAGCATTTT. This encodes CASSNTGGNQPQHF.